A selection of T cell receptor beta chains follows, all from one sample in a study of tumor and adjacent non-tumor tissue in lung cancer. TCRdb called the multiplex PCR reads again in MiXCR, with one record for every CDR3 protein. The repertoire consists of almost 75,000 distinct CDR3 sequences, with nearly 70% occurring once and the leading ten covering roughly 26%. The sequencing sample was made of distant non-tumor lung tissue. These receptors all come from a woman between 45 and 65 years old with non-small cell lung cancer. CDR3s leave out the opening cysteine and the closing phenylalanine or tryptophan. Only some rows state a clone size, as once, few, many or a class for expanded clones.

>once|TRBJ2-1|TRBV6-2/TRBV6-3
ASSHSRAEQF
>-|TRBJ2-7|TRBV4-3
ASGQDLTARYKQY
>-|TRBJ1-5|TRBV6-5
ASTQYVTTYSNQPQH
>-|TRBJ1-2|TRBV24-1
ATQAAGSNYGYT
>few|TRBJ2-3|TRBV5-1
ASSLASGATDTQY
>-|TRBJ1-1|TRBV6-1
ASCELAVLGTEAF
>-|TRBJ1-6|TRBV6-2/TRBV6-3
ASRTRTGTNSPLH
>-|TRBJ1-2|TRBV11-1
ASSRAGGNGYT
>-|TRBJ2-5|TRBV4-3
ASSQDRPASGNQDTQY
>many|TRBJ2-1|TRBV4-2
ASSPVLAGVINEQF
>-|TRBJ2-7|TRBV29-1
SVPGTSHYEHY
>-|TRBJ1-6|TRBV20-1
SVGRASSTLH
>-|TRBJ2-7|TRBV20-1
SAYGQTYEQY
>-|TRBJ2-2|TRBV12-3/TRBV12-4
AITLGTGKLF
>-|TRBJ2-2|TRBV11-2
TSSFGGSRISTGKLF
>-|TRBJ2-5|TRBV6-1
ASNRDTRRGEIQY
>-|TRBJ1-6|TRBV6-5
ASSYITGTDSPLH
>once|TRBJ1-5|TRBV12-3/TRBV12-4
ASSLPSIQPQH
>-|TRBJ2-3|TRBV20-1
SAVRQGWTSTNTQY
>once|TRBJ1-1|TRBV11-3
ASLGRGTEAF
>once|TRBJ2-1|TRBV28
ASRHTGNSYNEHF
>-|TRBJ2-2|TRBV19
ASSDLRRAAGELF
>-|TRBJ2-3|TRBV11-2
ASSLDPGLAGADTQY
>-|TRBJ1-3|TRBV14
VSSQDQPGLSGNTIY
>many|TRBJ2-5|TRBV20-1
SAREGRAQETQY
>many|TRBJ2-7|TRBV4-3
ASSQDLAGFYEQY
>-|TRBJ2-7|TRBV6-1
VSGQYEQY
>-|TRBJ2-1|TRBV11-2
ASSSNPRSKQF
>-|TRBJ1-3|TRBV6-2/TRBV6-3
ASSYFGLGPGNTIY
>once|TRBJ2-1|TRBV10-1
TSSPDSGFGGGYKQF
>-|TRBJ2-1|TRBV7-3
ANSLTGDSYNEQF
>many|TRBJ1-1|TRBV10-3
AIRSGQGITEAF
>-|TRBJ2-1|TRBV11-2
ASSFNPGGKYEQF
>-|TRBJ2-4|TRBV28
ASSQHSSTGTKNIQY
>few|TRBJ2-5|TRBV5-1
ASSLAGDVGWETQY
>-|TRBJ1-5|TRBV6-2/TRBV6-3
PSSPIVGNQPQH
>-|TRBJ2-1|TRBV20-1
IASGRNSYKEQF
>-|TRBJ2-3|TRBV28
ASSLPSAITDAQF
>-|TRBJ2-1|TRBV11-3
DSSLDWNNEQF
>-|TRBJ1-5|TRBV12-3/TRBV12-4
DSSLDGVDQPQL
>-|TRBJ2-1|TRBV29-1
NVEGSSGRNNEQF
>-|TRBJ2-5|TRBV11-2
GSSLGYMGGETQY
>-|TRBJ1-1|TRBV10-3
ATRDRRLNTEAF
>-|-|TRBV11-2
ASSSAPLAGVATNTQH
>many|TRBJ2-1|TRBV11-3
ASSLGGLSYNEQF
>many|TRBJ2-3|TRBV6-2/TRBV6-3
ASSYGALLSIDTQY
>-|TRBJ1-1|TRBV28
ASYLEMNTETF
>-|TRBJ1-2|TRBV6-5
DNSSTGTYHGYT
>-|TRBJ2-2|TRBV24-1
ATRDAQQRGGDTGELF
>once|TRBJ2-6|TRBV11-2
ACSLGGVWANVLA
>-|TRBJ2-5|TRBV10-2
ASSGHGDETQY
>-|TRBJ1-6|TRBV4-2
ASGPSWTRNNSPLH
>many|TRBJ2-1|TRBV28
ASSRAGGHNEQF
>-|TRBJ2-7|TRBV11-2
ASTLAPLAGSNSYEQY
>once|TRBJ1-3|TRBV20-1
NASAGAVSGNTIY
>-|TRBJ2-7|TRBV11-2
AGGLLAGGYEQY
>once|TRBJ2-2|TRBV4-1
ASIPSVGSNTGELF
>-|TRBJ2-1|TRBV11-2
TSSLESGLAGVNEQF
>-|TRBJ2-1|TRBV6-1
ANSASFQLFGYNEQF
>-|TRBJ2-3|TRBV11-3
ASSTRDTNTQY